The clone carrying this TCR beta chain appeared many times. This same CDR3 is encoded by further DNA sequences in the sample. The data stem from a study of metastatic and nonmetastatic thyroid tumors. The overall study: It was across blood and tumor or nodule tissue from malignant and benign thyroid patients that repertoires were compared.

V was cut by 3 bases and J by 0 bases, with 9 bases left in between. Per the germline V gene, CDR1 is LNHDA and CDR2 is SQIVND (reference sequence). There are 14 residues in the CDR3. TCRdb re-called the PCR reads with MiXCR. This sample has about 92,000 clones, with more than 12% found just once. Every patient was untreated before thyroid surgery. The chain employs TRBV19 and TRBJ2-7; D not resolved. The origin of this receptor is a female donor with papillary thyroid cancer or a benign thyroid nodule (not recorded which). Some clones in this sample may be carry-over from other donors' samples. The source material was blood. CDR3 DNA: TGTGCCAGTAGTATGCCAGAGCCCTCCTACGAGCAGTACTTC. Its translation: CASSMPEPSYEQYF.